This is a list of T cell receptor beta chains from one sample in a study of cytomegalovirus exposure and HLA in healthy donors. The assay was immunoSEQ multiplex PCR, and TCRdb's table has in-frame clones only and misses some. The sample lists fewer than 140,000 clones, just over 70% occurring once. Sample: PBMCs. The receptors were sampled from a boy under 18 in good health and CMV-seronegative. Both conserved end residues are part of each CDR3. D genes are given only for firm matches. Clone sizes are given selectively: once, few, many, or a class where the clone is expanded.

d_call	j_call	v_call	clone_size	cdr3_nt	cdr3_aa
NA	TRBJ1-1	TRBV20-1	few	TGCAGTGCTAGGAAGGACAGTGAAGCTTTCTTT	CSARKDSEAFF
NA	TRBJ1-1	TRBV28	once	TGTGCCAGCAGTTTGGTACGGGGGGCCACTGAAGCTTTCTTT	CASSLVRGATEAFF
NA	TRBJ2-5	TRBV6-1	few	TGTGCCATCCCGGAGGGGTCGGAGACCCAGTACTTC	CAIPEGSETQYF
TRBD2	TRBJ2-7	TRBV6-5	NA	TGTGCCAGCAGCAGAGGGGAGGGGAGCTCCTACGAGCAGTACTTC	CASSRGEGSSYEQYF
NA	TRBJ1-1	TRBV28	NA	TGTGCCAGCAGGCAGACAGGAGGGAACACTGAAGCTTTCTTT	CASRQTGGNTEAFF
TRBD1	TRBJ1-3	TRBV7-3	NA	TGTGCCAGCAGCCACAGGGGGCAGGGAAACACCATATATTTT	CASSHRGQGNTIYF
TRBD2	TRBJ2-7	TRBV6-5	NA	TGTGCCAGCAGGCCAGGACTAGCGGGAGCTGGGGAGCAGTACTTC	CASRPGLAGAGEQYF
NA	TRBJ1-1	TRBV5-8	NA	TGTGCCAGCAGCTTGGAGGCTGAGGTTGAAGCTTTCTTT	CASSLEAEVEAFF
TRBD2	TRBJ2-5	TRBV5-6	once	TGTGCCAGCAGCTTGGCTGGACTAGTACTTCCCGGGGAGACCCAGTACTTC	CASSLAGLVLPGETQYF
NA	TRBJ2-1	TRBV5-1	few	TGCGCCAGCAGCTTGGGCGGAGAGTATCATGAGCAGTTCTTC	CASSLGGEYHEQFF
NA	TRBJ1-1	TRBV5-6	NA	TGTGCCAGCCACGGAGGGCTTGGGGACACTGAAGCTTTCTTT	CASHGGLGDTEAFF
NA	TRBJ1-1	TRBV19	NA	TGTGCCAGTAGTATCCTTGGGGGGACTGAAGCTTTCTTT	CASSILGGTEAFF
NA	TRBJ2-2	TRBV5-4	NA	TGTGCCAGCAGCCGGGCCCGGGGGACGAACACCGGGGAGCTGTTTTTT	CASSRARGTNTGELFF
NA	TRBJ1-4	TRBV6-6	NA	TGTGCCAGCACCTATGATCCAACTAATGAAAAACTGTTTTTT	CASTYDPTNEKLFF
NA	TRBJ2-3	TRBV7-2	few	TGTGCCAGCAGCCTTAACAGGGCGGATACGCAGTATTTT	CASSLNRADTQYF
TRBD1	TRBJ2-7	TRBV28	NA	TGTGCCAGCACCAGGACAGGGAGGTACGAGCAGTACTTC	CASTRTGRYEQYF
NA	TRBJ1-2	TRBV28	NA	TGTGCCAGCAGTTTATTTTCAGAGGGATCGGGAGGCTACACCTTC	CASSLFSEGSGGYTF
NA	TRBJ2-7	TRBV5-4	NA	TGTGCCAGCAGCTGGGACATCCGCTACGAGCAGTACTTC	CASSWDIRYEQYF
NA	TRBJ2-1	TRBV6-1	few	TGTGCCAGCAGAATGGGCCCAACTTACAATGAGCAGTTCTTC	CASRMGPTYNEQFF
TRBD1	TRBJ1-2	TRBV5-4	once	TGTGCCAGCAGCCCGGGGACAGGGCCTGGCTACACCTTC	CASSPGTGPGYTF
NA	TRBJ2-5	TRBV6-5	NA	TGTGCCAGCCGTGGAGGTCCGGAGACCCAGTACTTC	CASRGGPETQYF
NA	TRBJ1-2	TRBV7-2	NA	TGTGCCAGCAGCTTCCCCGGTGGACGGGGTGGCTACACCTTC	CASSFPGGRGGYTF
NA	TRBJ2-7	TRBV5-1	NA	TGCGCCAGCAGCCTCGGGTGGTCCTCCGAGCAGTACTTC	CASSLGWSSEQYF
NA	TRBJ1-1	TRBV7-3	NA	TGTGCCAGCAGCTCGTTACAGGGACCGAACACTGAAGCTTTCTTT	CASSSLQGPNTEAFF
TRBD1	TRBJ1-6	TRBV4-1	NA	TGCGCCAGCAGCCGCCCGGGACAGGGGGTTTTCGGTTCACCCCTCCACTTT	CASSRPGQGVFGSPLHF
NA	TRBJ2-3	TRBV4-1	few	TGCGCCACCGGGAACGACAGGACCACAGATACGCAGTATTTT	CATGNDRTTDTQYF
TRBD1	TRBJ1-6	TRBV5-1	few	TGCGCCAGCCGGGACAGCACGAATTCACCCCTCCACTTT	CASRDSTNSPLHF
TRBD1	TRBJ2-3	TRBV18	NA	TGTGCCAGCTCACCACCGAGACAGGGGATAACAGATACGCAGTATTTT	CASSPPRQGITDTQYF
TRBD1	TRBJ2-7	TRBV7-9	NA	TGTTCCAGCAGCCCGCAGGGGGACGAGCAGTACTTC	CSSSPQGDEQYF
NA	TRBJ1-2	TRBV5-4	NA	TGTGCCAGCAGCTTGAACACTAACTATGGCTACACCTTC	CASSLNTNYGYTF
NA	TRBJ1-6	TRBV5-1	NA	TGCGCCAGCAGTTGGCGGGGCGCTAATAATTCACCCCTCCACTTT	CASSWRGANNSPLHF
TRBD1	TRBJ2-7	TRBV4-1	NA	TGCGCCAGCAGCCACAGGGACAGGGAAAGCTACGAGCAGTACTTC	CASSHRDRESYEQYF
NA	TRBJ2-7	TRBV10-3	NA	TGTGCCATCAATCGGGAGAGGTCCTACGAGCAGTACTTC	CAINRERSYEQYF
NA	TRBJ2-4	TRBV2	NA	TGTGCCAGCAGTGGACTGCGGAAGCTAGCCAAAAACATTCAGTACTTC	CASSGLRKLAKNIQYF
NA	TRBJ1-1	TRBV4-3	NA	TGCGCCAGCAGCCAATTTCAGGATTCCACTGAAGCTTTCTTT	CASSQFQDSTEAFF
TRBD1	TRBJ2-5	TRBV28	few	TGTGCCAGCACCCCTGCGGGGACAGGGTATCAAGAGACCCAGTACTTC	CASTPAGTGYQETQYF
NA	TRBJ1-5	TRBV7-9	NA	TGTGCCAGCAGCCCAGCGTTCCTCGGGCAGCCCCAGCATTTT	CASSPAFLGQPQHF
NA	TRBJ1-2	TRBV28	NA	TGTGCCAGCAGTTTAAGCGGGGAGTTCTATGGCTACACCTTC	CASSLSGEFYGYTF
NA	TRBJ1-1	TRBV25-1	NA	TGTGCCAGCAGAGGACAATTGAACACTGAAGCTTTCTTT	CASRGQLNTEAFF
NA	TRBJ2-7	TRBV6-1	NA	TGTGCCAGCAGTGAGGGCAGCTCCTACGAGCAGTACTTC	CASSEGSSYEQYF
TRBD2	TRBJ2-5	TRBV6-6	few	TGTGCCAGCAGCCTCGGGCGGCGGGGGGGCTTCGAGACCCAGTACTTC	CASSLGRRGGFETQYF
NA	TRBJ1-5	TRBV6-6	NA	TGTGCCAGCAGCCCTGACAAGGATGGCCAGCCCCAGCATTTT	CASSPDKDGQPQHF
TRBD1	TRBJ1-1	TRBV5-4	NA	TGTGCCAGCAGCTTGAACAGGGGGCGCTTCCCTGAAGCTTTCTTT	CASSLNRGRFPEAFF
NA	TRBJ1-5	TRBV7-2	NA	TGTGCCAGCAGCTTACTCAATCAGCCCCAGCATTTT	CASSLLNQPQHF
NA	TRBJ2-7	TRBV7-2	NA	TGTGCCAGCAGCTTGCTGCCTATACCCTACGAGCAGTACTTC	CASSLLPIPYEQYF
TRBD1	TRBJ2-5	TRBV28	NA	TGTGCCAGCAGCCGGGACAGGAGACAAGAGACCCAGTACTTC	CASSRDRRQETQYF
TRBD1	TRBJ2-7	TRBV6-5	NA	TGTGCCAGCAGTTACCGACAGGGAAACGAGCAGTACTTC	CASSYRQGNEQYF
NA	TRBJ1-1	TRBV10-1	NA	TGCGCCAGCAGTGACAGGGGCGTGAACACTGAAGCTTTCTTT	CASSDRGVNTEAFF
TRBD1	TRBJ1-5	TRBV6-5	few	TGTGCCAGCAGTTACGGAACAGGGGATCAGCCCCAGCATTTT	CASSYGTGDQPQHF
NA	TRBJ1-1	TRBV27	NA	TGTGCCAGCAGACCACAGGCCCTCTGGGCTGAAGCTTTCTTT	CASRPQALWAEAFF